The entry that follows covers one TCR beta chain sequence. The antigen is undetermined. Other DNA variants within this sample encode the same CDR3. These data originate in a study of cytomegalovirus exposure and HLA in healthy donors. PCR employed 60 Vbeta and 13 Jbeta primers. Only in-frame clones appear in the TCRdb table, and some are missing; sequencing was by immunoSEQ multiplex PCR. The table records fewer than 130,000 clones, just under 75% of them present only once. General study results and limits: The study put 150 or so TCR beta chains on its list as cytomegalovirus-associated.

The specimen sequenced was PBMCs. This sequence originates from a man aged 45-65 years in good health and CMV-seropositive.

CDR3 sequence reads: CASSLTGGNTEAFF. DNA of the CDR3: TGTGCCAGCAGCTTGACAGGGGGCAACACTGAAGCTTTCTTT. The rearrangement uses TRBV7-3 and TRBJ1-1; 10 bases match TRBD1. The germline CDR1 and CDR2 sequences are SGHTA and FQGTGA. Unmatched junction bases numbered 0, after V lost 3 bases and J lost 2 bases. The CDR3 has 14 residues. Variable domain in full (rest from reference TRBV7-3 and TRBJ1-1): GAGVSQTPSNKVTEKGKYVELRCDPISGHTALYWYRQSLGQGPEFLIYFQGTGAADDSGLPNDRFFAVRPEGSVSTLKIQRTERGDSAVYLCASSLTGGNTEAFFGQGTRLTVV.